These 28 T cell receptor beta chains were sequenced from one sample in a study of beta chain features in type 1 diabetes. General study findings and limits: A moderate, significant TCRB CDR3 shortening appeared in type 1 diabetes across four CD4+ subsets.

The antigens for these receptors are not known. Of the isolated RNA, all was reverse transcribed, and so the sequenced material was expressed TCRB transcripts. Measured with immunoSEQ multiplex PCR; TCRdb has only the in-frame clones, and not every one. The sample yields 400,000 or so clones, 10% to 15% seen once. The source material was naive CD4+ T cells from blood. These receptors were obtained from a woman between 18 and 29 years old with type 1 diabetes.

This clone showed up just a few times. This chain connects TRBV6-5 to TRBJ2-1; D is uncertain. Germline CDR1 MNHEY, CDR2 SVGAGI. The CDR3 consists of 13 residues. The V end lost 5 bases, the J end lost 6 bases, and 11 bases lay between the germline ends. The CDR3 nucleotides read TGTGCCAGCAGTGAGGTGGTTGGCAATGAGCAGTTCTTC. Its protein product is CASSEVVGNEQFF.

This clone was observed a handful of times. The genes are TRBV5-1 and TRBJ2-2; 7 positions match TRBD2. This CDR3 has 14 residues. The germline V gene encodes CDR1 SGHRS and CDR2 YFSETQ. The V and J ends lost 5 bases and 5 bases, in that order; junction bases with no gene match: 6. The CDR3 here is CASSAGEWTGELFF. DNA for the CDR3: TGCGCCAGCAGTGCGGGGGAATGGACCGGGGAGCTGTTTTTT.

This clone has only a few counts. V and J are TRBV20-1 and TRBJ1-1; D is undetermined. The CDR3 contains 10 residues. The V and J ends lost 5 bases and 3 bases respectively, with 4 bases between them. Germline V CDR1 and CDR2: DFQATT, SNEGSKA (reference sequence). CDR3 sequence reads: CSAFDTEAFF. CDR3 nucleotides: TGCAGTGCTTTCGACACTGAAGCTTTCTTT.

The rearrangement uses TRBV13 and TRBJ2-2; 8 bases align to TRBD2. The germline V gene has CDR1 PRHDT and CDR2 FYEKMQ (reference sequence). The CDR3 extends over 13 amino acids. Germline trimming cut 11 bases from V and 3 bases from J; bases unmatched to any gene: 5. The CDR3 reads CAGTSSDTGELFF. DNA of the CDR3: TGTGCCGGGACTAGTTCGGACACCGGGGAGCTGTTTTTT. Using reference TRBV13 and TRBJ2-2 for the parts outside the CDR3, the full variable domain is AAGVIQSPRHLIKEKRETATLKCYPIPRHDTVYWYQQGPGQDPQFLISFYEKMQSDKGSIPDRFSAQQFSDYHSELNMSSLELGDSALYFCAGTSSDTGELFFGEGSRLTVL.

This clone was picked up a small number of times. This rearrangement joins TRBV14 to TRBJ2-2; 11 nucleotides line up with TRBD2. This CDR3 has 17 amino acids. V lost 0 bases, J lost 4 bases, and 4 bases stayed unmatched. Germline values: CDR1 SGHDN, CDR2 FVKESK. The CDR3 DNA follows: TGTGCCAGCAGCCAAGATCGCCTAGCGGGAGGCACCGGGGAGCTGTTTTTT. It codes for CASSQDRLAGGTGELFF.

V usage is TRBV4-3 and J usage is TRBJ2-1; D is ambiguous. The CDR3 is 13 amino acids. Germline values: CDR1 LGHNA, CDR2 YSLEER. Trimming removed 1 base at V and 7 bases at J, with 8 bases between. The CDR3 nucleotides are TGCGCCAGCAGCCAAGTGGGCCTGAATGAGCAGTTCTTC. Its protein is CASSQVGLNEQFF.

A few counts support this clone. This chain joins TRBV14 and TRBJ2-7, with 9 positions matching TRBD1. Germline-derived CDR1 and CDR2 are SGHDN and FVKESK. Trimming at V came to 1 base and at J to 7 bases, leaving 5 bases not matched to a gene. There are 14 residues in the CDR3. The CDR3 nucleotides are TGTGCCAGCAGCCAAGGGGGACAGGGTTGGGAGCAGTACTTC. Residues: CASSQGGQGWEQYF. Full variable domain (rest looked up from reference TRBV14 and TRBJ2-7): EAGVTQFPSHSVIEKGQTVTLRCDPISGHDNLYWYRRVMGKEIKFLLHFVKESKQDESGMPNNRFLAERTGGTYSTLKVQPAELEDSGVYFCASSQGGQGWEQYFGPGTRLTVT.

The rearrangement links TRBV5-1 to TRBJ2-3; 7 bases agree with TRBD2. J was trimmed by 2 bases and V by 5 bases; bases with no gene match: 8. The CDR3 is made up of 15 amino acids. Germline V gene lookup returns CDR1 SGHRS and CDR2 YFSETQ. The CDR3 DNA sequence: TGCGCCAGCAGTCTTGGCGGGGGAACCACAGATACGCAGTATTTT. Its protein is CASSLGGGTTDTQYF.

The chain links TRBV28 to TRBJ2-7, with 7 bases aligning to TRBD2. J lost 1 base, V lost 5 bases, and 2 bases had no gene match. Germline values: CDR1 MDHEN, CDR2 SYDVKM. The CDR3 has 13 residues. The CDR3 region has the DNA TGTGCCAGCAGTGGGAGGGAATCCTACGAGCAGTACTTC. Translating gives CASSGRESYEQYF.

The chain recombines TRBV29-1 with TRBJ2-2; perhaps TRBD2 as D (6 bases). Germline V gene sequence: CDR1 SQVTM, CDR2 ANQGSEA. This CDR3 region has 13 residues. Trimming took 4 bases from V and 5 from J, leaving 11 bases between them. The CDR3 nucleotides read TGCAGCGTTGGGACTATACTGACCGGGGAGCTGTTTTTT. Its translation: CSVGTILTGELFF.

This clone showed up just a few times. V usage is TRBV29-1 and J usage is TRBJ2-5, with D maybe TRBD2 (6 bases). The V gene lost 7 bases and the J gene lost 3 bases, with 12 bases spanning the gap. This CDR3 region has 12 residues. Germline CDR1 SQVTM, CDR2 ANQGSEA. The CDR3 nucleotides are TGCAGCGCTACGGGAGATGAAGAGACCCAGTACTTC. Protein product: CSATGDEETQYF.

This clone has a handful of counts. V gene TRBV5-4 combines with J gene TRBJ2-3; TRBD2 agrees at 12 bases. Germline-derived CDR1 and CDR2 are SGHNT and YYREEE (reference sequence). With V trimmed by 4 bases and J by 0 bases, 9 bases remained unmatched. The CDR3 extends over 18 amino acids. The CDR3 nucleotides are TGTGCCAGCAGCCTGATGACTAGCGGGGGACCTAGCACAGATACGCAGTATTTT. It translates to CASSLMTSGGPSTDTQYF.

The chain joins TRBV5-6 to TRBJ1-6; no clear D gene. The germline gives CDR1 SGHDT, CDR2 YYEEEE. V dropped 8 bases and J dropped 5 bases, with 5 bases sitting between them. The CDR3 is 11 residues long. The CDR3 here is CAREDNSPLHF. Here the CDR3 DNA reads TGTGCCAGGGAGGATAATTCACCCCTCCACTTT.

The chain links TRBV5-1 to TRBJ2-7; tentative D call: TRBD2 (5 bases). Trimming cost V 5 bases and J 0 bases, with 9 bases left between them. The germline CDR1 and CDR2 sequences are SGHRS and YFSETQ. The CDR3 covers 13 residues. CDR3 protein: CASSRTDSYEQYF. DNA of the CDR3: TGCGCCAGCAGTCGGACTGACTCCTACGAGCAGTACTTC.

The chain uses TRBV19 and TRBJ1-2; the D is unclear. The CDR3 has 14 residues. CDR1 is LNHDA, CDR2 SQIVND, per germline (reference sequence). Deletions cut 10 bases from V and 6 bases from J, with 21 bases between. The CDR3 protein is CATLQRESSDGYTF. DNA for the CDR3: TGTGCCACCCTCCAGAGGGAAAGCTCCGATGGCTACACCTTC. Variable domain in full (rest from reference TRBV19 and TRBJ1-2): DGGITQSPKYLFRKEGQNVTLSCEQNLNHDAMYWYRQDPGQGLRLIYYSQIVNDFQKGDIAEGYSVSREKKESFPLTVTSAQKNPTAFYLCATLQRESSDGYTFGSGTRLTVV.

This clone was seen a few times. The chain links TRBV6-6 to TRBJ2-5; TRBD2 is a possible D gene (5 bases). Germline values: CDR1 MNHNY, CDR2 SVGAGI (reference sequence). Trimming stripped 7 bases from V and 5 bases from J, with 14 bases between. The CDR3 extends over 13 amino acids. The CDR3 coding sequence is TGTGCCAGCACCCCTCGAGGGCCGGAGACCCAGTACTTC. It encodes CASTPRGPETQYF.

The chain joins TRBV21-1 to TRBJ2-4; the D call TRBD2 from the table was never checked on the DNA. TRBV21-1 is tagged as a pseudogene. The CDR3 runs to 16 residues. The CDR3 DNA reads TGTGCCAGCAGCAAATCTGAGGAGCGGGGGAAAAACATTCAGTACTTC. Encoded protein: CASSKSEERGKNIQYF.

This chain connects TRBV30 to TRBJ2-5; weak D call: TRBD2 (6 bases). CDR1 and CDR2 from the germline V gene are GTSNPN and SVGIG (reference sequence). Trimming left V 5 bases short and J 1 base short, with 8 bases between. This CDR3 has 12 amino acids. CDR3 in amino acids: CAWGGPQETQYF. The CDR3 coding sequence is TGTGCCTGGGGAGGGCCCCAAGAGACCCAGTACTTC.

This chain's CDR3 is CASSLVTRDTEAFF. CDR3 in DNA: TGTGCCAGCAGCTTAGTCACGAGGGACACTGAAGCTTTCTTT. This chain links TRBV7-2 with TRBJ1-1; D uncertain. This CDR3 spans 14 amino acids. Deletions cut 1 base from V and 3 bases from J, with 9 bases between. The V gene's germline CDR1 is SGHTA and CDR2 FQGNSA. The whole variable domain, remainder taken from reference TRBV7-2 and TRBJ1-1, is GAGVSQSPSNKVTEKGKDVELRCDPISGHTALYWYRQSLGQGLEFLIYFQGNSAPDKSGLPSDRFSAERTGGSVSTLTIQRTQQEDSAVYLCASSLVTRDTEAFFGQGTRLTVV.

This chain uses TRBV18 with TRBJ2-2; D gene unclear. The CDR3 contains 14 residues. V lost 2 bases and J lost 0, with 4 bases in between. CDR1 and CDR2 (germline): KGHSH, LQKENI. CDR3 loop: CASSPITNTGELFF. The CDR3, as DNA: TGTGCCAGCTCACCAATAACGAACACCGGGGAGCTGTTTTTT. Together with reference TRBV18 and TRBJ2-2, the CDR3 gives the full variable domain: NAGVMQNPRHLVRRRGQEARLRCSPMKGHSHVYWYRQLPEEGLKFMVYLQKENIIDESGMPKERFSAEFPKEGPSILRIQQVVRGDSAAYFCASSPITNTGELFFGEGSRLTVL.

The table lists this clone with a few counts. CDR3 protein: CASSQDRLRVNEQFF. CDR3 coding DNA: TGCGCCAGCAGCCAAGATCGTTTGAGGGTCAATGAGCAGTTCTTC. J is TRBJ2-1 and V is TRBV4-3; a possible D gene is TRBD2 (5 bases). V lost 0 bases and J lost 6, with 12 bases in between. This CDR3 is built from 15 residues. Germline CDR1 is LGHNA and CDR2 is YSLEER.

This sequence joins TRBV10-3 and TRBJ2-5; D gene uncertain. V was shortened by 0 bases and J by 5 bases, with 4 bases between the two germline ends. This CDR3 has 12 amino acids. CDR1 and CDR2 from the germline V gene are ENHRY and SYGVKD. This CDR3 reads CAISESLETQYF. For the CDR3, the DNA is TGTGCCATCAGTGAGTCACTTGAGACCCAGTACTTC.

This clone was seen only a few times. The chain combines TRBV7-6 with TRBJ2-3; TRBD1 aligns across 8 bases. CDR3 size: 15 residues. Germline assignment: CDR1 SGHVS and CDR2 FNYEAQ. Trimming at V came to 2 bases and at J to 4 bases, leaving 5 bases not matched to a gene. The CDR3 here is CASSLFSQGADTQYF. The CDR3 DNA is TGTGCCAGCAGCTTATTCTCACAGGGGGCAGATACGCAGTATTTT.

This chain links TRBV7-2 with TRBJ2-5; 7 bases match TRBD1. Trimming cost V 5 bases and J 4 bases; bases outside gene matches: 7. The CDR3 length is 14 residues. From germline, CDR1 is SGHTA and CDR2 FQGNSA. Written as DNA, the CDR3 is TGTGCCAGCAGCCAGACAGGGAGCGGAGAGACCCAGTACTTC. It specifies CASSQTGSGETQYF.

The chain employs TRBV6-5 and TRBJ2-2; possible D gene TRBD1, 5 bases. Germline V lookup: CDR1 MNHEY, CDR2 SVGAGI. The CDR3 spans 16 residues. The V gene lost 0 bases and the J gene lost 7 bases, with 15 bases spanning the gap. In nucleotides, the CDR3 is TGTGCCAGCAGTTACTCCGGGTTGGGGCGCGGCGGGGAGCTGTTTTTT. This translates into CASSYSGLGRGGELFF.

This clone was seen more than once but under ten times. The sample holds other DNA sequences that translate to the same CDR3. The chain recombines TRBV18 with TRBJ1-1, with D possibly TRBD1 on 5 matching bases. V lost 3 bases to trimming and J lost 0 bases, with 8 bases between them. Germline V gene sequence: CDR1 KGHSH, CDR2 LQKENI. This CDR3 has 14 residues. The CDR3 reads CASSPPTVNTEAFF. For the CDR3, the DNA is TGTGCCAGCTCACCCCCGACAGTGAACACTGAAGCTTTCTTT.

The chain is built from TRBV25-1 and TRBJ1-1; D may be TRBD1 (5 bases). The CDR3 is 13 amino acids. CDR1 and CDR2 from the germline V gene are MGHDK and SYGVNS. Trimming took off 6 bases at V and 7 bases at J, with 15 bases between the two ends. In DNA form, the CDR3 reads TGTGCCAGCAGCCGGGGGGGGGAGAGTGAAGCTTTCTTT. Translating it yields CASSRGGESEAFF.

This chain's CDR3 is CASSIRSYGYTF. Here the CDR3 DNA reads TGTGCCAGTAGTATACGCAGTTATGGCTACACCTTC. The chain combines TRBV19 with TRBJ1-2; D is undetermined. V was cut by 2 bases and J by 5 bases, with 6 bases left in between. Germline V CDR1 and CDR2: LNHDA, SQIVND (reference sequence). The length of the CDR3 is 12 residues.